This T cell receptor (beta chain) is from a study of Ad26.COV2.S vaccination and SARS-CoV-2 variants. General study points: Greater spike-specific TCR breadth was seen in vaccine recipients than in placebo recipients. With respect to non-spike TCR breadth, vaccine and placebo recipients were similar.

Noted treatment: roughly 20 received Ad26.COV2.S at low or high dose, single or two shots; about 5 received placebo; per-sample allocation not given. At day 63 after the first vaccine or placebo injection, samples were drawn. Within Boston, the person who donated was an adult of 18-55 years. Clones were sequenced by immunoSEQ multiplex PCR, and TCRdb holds only the in-frame ones, with some missing. In the table there are hundreds of thousands of clones, roughly 90% of which are singletons. From germline, CDR1 is LGHDT and CDR2 YNNKEL (reference sequence). CDR3 length: 13 amino acids. Trimming pared 4 bases from V and 8 bases from J, leaving 14 bases between. Comments on this clone: Its antigen is not identified.

This material consisted of peripheral blood, taken in a trial of Ad26.COV2.S vaccine versus placebo. This clonotype originated in a person aged 18 to 59 who received the Ad26.COV2.S COVID-19 vaccine or a placebo. The chain carries TRBV3-1 (or the pseudogene TRBV3-2) and TRBJ1-1, with D possibly TRBD1 on 5 matching bases. In nucleotides, the CDR3 is TGTGCCAGCAGCCGACGACAGCCATACGAAGCTTTCTTT. It is translated as CASSRRQPYEAFF.